Listed here is a single T cell receptor beta chain. Which antigen it targets is not known. Per-nucleotide qualities are absent, and no much larger clonotype sits a single base away. Each collaborating institution followed its own protocols to collect whole blood in K2EDTA tubes. For TCRbeta analysis, collaborator samples were shipped as frozen whole blood, as isolated PBMCs, or as DNA extracted from either sample type. TCRbeta CDR3 regions were amplified from genomic DNA using the immunoSEQ Assay, a bias-controlled multiplex PCR. The published analysis was carried out like this. Nucleated cell counts per sample were estimated from amplification of reference gene primers within the assay. Sequence reads were collapsed and filtered to measure the absolute abundance of every unique TCRbeta CDR3 rearrangement. For each sample, productive Simpson clonality was calculated as the square root of Simpson's diversity index across productive rearrangements. Drawn from immuneACCESS, this table holds only the in-frame rearrangements with V and J called that TCRdb kept. Clones are partly lost; checked studies trace under half to an unresolved V gene and leave the rest unexplained. V and J calls and clone size are copied from that table; D and trimming were computed from the DNA. The sample data list 150,000 to 160,000 clones, and 78% of these were observed just once. The ten most abundant clones make up roughly 1.5% of the sample.

This entry comes from a study of blood T cell repertoires in COVID-19 (dated by TCRdb to 2020 to 2022). Concerning the study at large: Samples covering the acute and convalescent phases of COVID-19 were provided by collaborators in the United States, Italy and Spain. Sample metadata almost always included a de-identified subject ID, COVID-19 status, age in years and sex. The repertoires were released in a freely available public database meant as a resource for research on the immune response to SARS-CoV-2. Where HLA class I and class II types were available, the types were taken from metadata supplied by the sample provider, not from assay-based typing. Samples came from the ongoing ImmuneRACE study (first 160 participants) plus 1,254 subjects from 6 global collaborators. The material from the prospective study consisted of cDNA or gDNA derived from T cells, B-cell-depleted T cells, or PBMCs. Deeply sampled blood TCRbeta repertoires from subjects exposed to, actively infected with, or recovered from COVID-19 were included in the dataset.

Overall study results and their limits: The amount of clinical and demographic metadata varied by source and participant and was provided uncurated.

The CDR3 measures 14 amino acids from cysteine to phenylalanine. The entry retains the CDR3 DNA only, 42 bases that are in frame from base 1. V is clipped by 5 bases and J by 2 bases, and the sequence between their germline boundaries is 11 bases long. The germline V gene sets CDR1 to SNHLY and CDR2 to FYNNEI. The V gene is TRBV2 and the J gene is TRBJ2-3, and perhaps TRBD2 as D gene, on 7 matching bases. The specimen was peripheral blood. This clonotype originated in an elderly man with acute or convalescent COVID-19. This receptor has the CDR3 CASSRGALTDTQYF. The DNA is as follows: TGTGCCAGCAGTCGGGGGGCCCTCACAGATACGCAGTATTTT.